This T cell receptor beta chain originates from a study of blood T cell repertoires in COVID-19. Study overall: Acute-phase and convalescent COVID-19 samples originated in the United States, Italy and Spain. Nucleic acid was either cDNA or gDNA, and it came from T cells, B-cell-depleted T cells, or PBMCs.

The authors' processing: Cell counts per sample came from amplifying reference gene primers. The table came from immunoSEQ multiplex PCR; TCRdb's copy has only in-frame clones and leaves some out. V and J calls and clone size are copied from that table; D and trimming were computed from the DNA. The sample lists about 150,000 clones, 85% to 90% occurring once. Trimming pared 0 bases from V and 4 bases from J, leaving 10 bases between. Germline CDR1 and CDR2: MNHEY and SMNVEV (reference sequence). The CDR3 has 15 amino acids. The TCR comes from a woman between 55 and 75 years old with active COVID-19. Sequences were obtained from peripheral blood. The chain combines TRBV27 with TRBJ1-3; the D gene is possibly TRBD1 (6 bases). CDR3 in DNA: TGTGCCAGCAGTTTATCGTCAGGGGTCGGAAACACCATATATTTT. Translation: CASSLSSGVGNTIYF.